This record looks at one T cell receptor beta chain sequence and its context. No antigen is known for it. The PCR used 60 Vbeta and 13 Jbeta primers. Sequencing was performed with immunoSEQ multiplex PCR; in TCRdb, only in-frame clones are kept and a portion is missing. The sample lists 170,000 or so clones; approximately 80% were seen once. V lost 10 bases and J 0 bases, leaving 22 bases between the germline ends. CDR1 and CDR2 from the germline V gene are ENHRY and SYGVKD. The CDR3 contains 16 residues. This specimen belongs to a study of cytomegalovirus exposure and HLA in healthy donors. General study results and limits: Earlier analysis found most TCR beta V segments productive about 90% or about 30% of the time. A later analysis reportedly found that, within productive TCRs, an Asian-associated ancestry cluster had fewer N-insertions than the mean observed across the roughly 670 donors.

The material sequenced was PBMCs. The TCR originated in a man aged 60-69 years in good health and CMV-seronegative. The chain is built from TRBV10-3 and TRBJ2-7, with D possibly being TRBD1 (6 bases). For the CDR3, the DNA is TGTGCCACCACTATCACGGACAGCCTAAGCTCCTACGAGCAGTACTTC. It codes for CATTITDSLSSYEQYF.